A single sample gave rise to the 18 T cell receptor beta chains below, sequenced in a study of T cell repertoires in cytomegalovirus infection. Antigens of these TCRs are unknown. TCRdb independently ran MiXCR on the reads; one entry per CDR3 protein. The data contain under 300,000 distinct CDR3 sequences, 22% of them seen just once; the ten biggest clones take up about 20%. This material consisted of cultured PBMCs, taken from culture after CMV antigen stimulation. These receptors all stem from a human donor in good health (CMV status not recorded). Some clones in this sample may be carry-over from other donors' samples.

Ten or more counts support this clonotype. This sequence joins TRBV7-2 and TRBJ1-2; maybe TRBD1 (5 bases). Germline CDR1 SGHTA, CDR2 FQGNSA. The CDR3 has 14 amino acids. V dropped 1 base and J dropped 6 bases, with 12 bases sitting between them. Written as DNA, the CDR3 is TGTGCCAGCAGCTTAGGTCAGGGTGGAAATGGCTACACCTTC. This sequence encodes CASSLGQGGNGYTF.

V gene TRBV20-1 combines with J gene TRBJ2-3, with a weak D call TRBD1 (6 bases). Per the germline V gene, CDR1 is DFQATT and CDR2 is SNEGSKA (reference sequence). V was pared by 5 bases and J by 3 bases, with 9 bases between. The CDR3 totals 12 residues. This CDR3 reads CSAPTGTDTQYF. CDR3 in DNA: TGCAGTGCTCCCACAGGGACAGATACGCAGTATTTT.

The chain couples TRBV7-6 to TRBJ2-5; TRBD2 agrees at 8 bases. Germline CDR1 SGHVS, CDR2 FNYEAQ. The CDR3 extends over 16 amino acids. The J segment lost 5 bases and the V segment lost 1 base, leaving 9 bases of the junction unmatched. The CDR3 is CASSLVSSGRRETQYF. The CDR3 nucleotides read TGTGCCAGCAGCTTAGTCTCCAGCGGGAGACGGGAGACCCAGTACTTC. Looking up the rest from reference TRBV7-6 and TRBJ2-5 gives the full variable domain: GAGVSQSPRYKVTKRGQDVALRCDPISGHVSLYWYRQALGQGPEFLTYFNYEAQQDKSGLPNDRFSAERPEGSISTLTIQRTEQRDSAMYRCASSLVSSGRRETQYFGPGTRLLVL.

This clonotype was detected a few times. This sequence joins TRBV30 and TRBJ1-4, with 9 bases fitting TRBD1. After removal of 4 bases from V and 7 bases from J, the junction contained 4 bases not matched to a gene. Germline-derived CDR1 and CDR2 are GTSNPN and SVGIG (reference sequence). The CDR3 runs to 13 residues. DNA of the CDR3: TGTGCCTGGAAGGGACAGGGAACTGAAAAACTGTTTTTT. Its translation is CAWKGQGTEKLFF.

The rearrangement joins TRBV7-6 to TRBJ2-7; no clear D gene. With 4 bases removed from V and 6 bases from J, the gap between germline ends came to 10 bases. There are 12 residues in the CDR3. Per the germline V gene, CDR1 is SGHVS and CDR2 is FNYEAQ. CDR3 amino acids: CASSSATGEQYF. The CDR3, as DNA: TGTGCCAGCAGCTCAGCCACCGGCGAGCAGTACTTC.

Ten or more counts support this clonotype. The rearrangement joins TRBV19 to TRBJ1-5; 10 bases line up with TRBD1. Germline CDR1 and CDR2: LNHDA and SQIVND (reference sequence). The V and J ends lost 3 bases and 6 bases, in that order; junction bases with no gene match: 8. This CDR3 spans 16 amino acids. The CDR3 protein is CASSIWQGQGSQPQHF. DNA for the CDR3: TGTGCCAGTAGTATCTGGCAGGGACAGGGGAGTCAGCCCCAGCATTTT.

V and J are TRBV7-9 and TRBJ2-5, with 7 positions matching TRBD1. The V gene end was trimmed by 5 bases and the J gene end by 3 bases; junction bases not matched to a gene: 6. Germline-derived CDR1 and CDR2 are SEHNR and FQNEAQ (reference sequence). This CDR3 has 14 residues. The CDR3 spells CASSPRDSEETQYF. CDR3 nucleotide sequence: TGTGCCAGCAGCCCTCGGGACAGTGAAGAGACCCAGTACTTC.

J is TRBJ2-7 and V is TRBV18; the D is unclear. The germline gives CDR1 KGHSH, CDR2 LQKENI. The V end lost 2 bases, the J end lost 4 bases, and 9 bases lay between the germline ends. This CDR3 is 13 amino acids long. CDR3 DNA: TGTGCCAGCTCACCAACTGGGGATTACGAGCAGTACGTC. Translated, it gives CASSPTGDYEQYV.

The CDR3 region has the DNA TGTGCCATCAGGGAGGTCCCAGGAACCAACGAGCAGTACTTC. Translated, it gives CAIREVPGTNEQYF. V and J are TRBV10-3 and TRBJ2-7, with D possibly matching TRBD2 (5 bases). CDR3 length equals 14 residues. V was clipped by 6 bases and J by 5 bases, with 17 bases between them. Germline-derived CDR1 and CDR2 are ENHRY and SYGVKD.

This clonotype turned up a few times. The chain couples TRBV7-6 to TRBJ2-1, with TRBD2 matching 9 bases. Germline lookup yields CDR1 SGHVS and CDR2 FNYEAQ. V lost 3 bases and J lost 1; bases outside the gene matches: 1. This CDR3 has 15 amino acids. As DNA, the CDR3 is TGTGCCAGCAGCTTCCTAGCGGGGTCCTACAATGAGCAGTTCTTC. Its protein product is CASSFLAGSYNEQFF.

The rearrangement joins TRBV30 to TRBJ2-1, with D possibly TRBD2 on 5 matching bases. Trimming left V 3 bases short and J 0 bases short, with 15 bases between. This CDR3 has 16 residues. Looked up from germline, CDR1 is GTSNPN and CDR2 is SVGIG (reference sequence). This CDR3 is CAWRVTAESSYNEQFF. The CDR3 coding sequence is TGTGCCTGGAGAGTCACAGCGGAAAGCTCCTACAATGAGCAGTTCTTC.

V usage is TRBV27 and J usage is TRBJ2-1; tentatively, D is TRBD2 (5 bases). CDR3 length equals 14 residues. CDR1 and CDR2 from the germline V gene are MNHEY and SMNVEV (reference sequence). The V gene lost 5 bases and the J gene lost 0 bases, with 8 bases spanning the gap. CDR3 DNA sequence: TGTGCCAGCAGTCGGAGGAACTCCTACAATGAGCAGTTCTTC. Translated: CASSRRNSYNEQFF.

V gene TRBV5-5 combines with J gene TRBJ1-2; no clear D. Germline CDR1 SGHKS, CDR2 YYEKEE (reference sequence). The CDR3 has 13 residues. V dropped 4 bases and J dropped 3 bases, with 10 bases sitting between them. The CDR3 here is CASSPGYDYGYTF. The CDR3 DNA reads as TGTGCCAGCAGCCCCGGCTACGACTATGGCTACACCTTC.

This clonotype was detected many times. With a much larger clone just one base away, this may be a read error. This CDR3 is CASSLDWDYGYTF. CDR3 sequence (DNA): TGTGCCAGCAGCTTAGACTGGGACTATGGCTACACCTTC. The chain has TRBV7-2 and TRBJ1-2; D gene unclear. The CDR3 runs to 13 residues. V was clipped by 1 base and J by 3 bases, with 6 bases between them. Per the germline V gene, CDR1 is SGHTA and CDR2 is FQGNSA.

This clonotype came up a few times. CDR3 residues: CASSSDGYTDQPQHF. Written as DNA, the CDR3 is TGTGCCAGCAGCTCGGACGGCTATACCGATCAGCCCCAGCATTTT. The V call is TRBV7-6, the J call TRBJ1-5; no firm D call. The germline CDR1 and CDR2 sequences are SGHVS and FNYEAQ. The CDR3 has 15 amino acids. Trimming left V 4 bases short and J 5 bases short, with 15 bases between.

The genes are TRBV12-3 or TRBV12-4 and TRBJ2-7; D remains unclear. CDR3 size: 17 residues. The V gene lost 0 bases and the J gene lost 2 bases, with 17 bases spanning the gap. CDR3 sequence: CASSLARRTSMAYEQYF. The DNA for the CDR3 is TGTGCCAGCAGTTTAGCGCGTCGGACCTCCATGGCCTACGAGCAGTACTTC.

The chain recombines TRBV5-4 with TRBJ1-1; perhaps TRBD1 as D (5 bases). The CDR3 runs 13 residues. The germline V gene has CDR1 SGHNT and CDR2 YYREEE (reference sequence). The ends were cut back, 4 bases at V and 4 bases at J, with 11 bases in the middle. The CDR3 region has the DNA TGTGCCAGCAGCCCGGTCGGGGGCACTGAAGCTTTCTTT. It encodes CASSPVGGTEAFF.

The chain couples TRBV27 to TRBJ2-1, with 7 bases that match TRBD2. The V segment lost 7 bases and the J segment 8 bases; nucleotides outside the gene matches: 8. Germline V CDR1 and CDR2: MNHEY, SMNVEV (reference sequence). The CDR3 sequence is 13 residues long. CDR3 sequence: CASIKGGSDEQFF. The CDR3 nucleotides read TGTGCCAGCATAAAGGGCGGGAGCGATGAGCAGTTCTTC.